What follows describes a single TCR beta chain. Antigen unknown. This record comes from a study of graft-versus-host responses after intestinal transplantation. Overall study: Recipients uniformly received anti-thymocyte globulin induction, followed by tacrolimus and steroids for approximately 3 years.

General study results and limits: Peak circulating GvH clone levels tracked with early post-transplant HvG declines. The recipient marrow held GvH clones, and some of them showed up first in ileum or blood.

Trimming stripped 2 bases from V and 5 bases from J, with 14 bases between. Per germline, CDR1 SGHRS and CDR2 YFSETQ. CDR3 length: 14 amino acids. TCRdb's table, derived via immunoSEQ multiplex PCR, lists solely in-frame clones and lacks some. The sample consists of 80,000 to 95,000 clones, 75% to 95% of them appearing once. Specimen: unstimulated CD8+ T cells sorted from spleen or lymph node cells, collected before intestinal transplant. This TCR was recovered from a human donor who received an intestinal transplant. The chain couples TRBV5-1 to TRBJ2-7, with D maybe TRBD2 (7 bases). Written as DNA, the CDR3 is TGCGCCAGCAGCTTAACGGGGGGCAGGGACGAGCAGTACTTC. Amino acids: CASSLTGGRDEQYF.